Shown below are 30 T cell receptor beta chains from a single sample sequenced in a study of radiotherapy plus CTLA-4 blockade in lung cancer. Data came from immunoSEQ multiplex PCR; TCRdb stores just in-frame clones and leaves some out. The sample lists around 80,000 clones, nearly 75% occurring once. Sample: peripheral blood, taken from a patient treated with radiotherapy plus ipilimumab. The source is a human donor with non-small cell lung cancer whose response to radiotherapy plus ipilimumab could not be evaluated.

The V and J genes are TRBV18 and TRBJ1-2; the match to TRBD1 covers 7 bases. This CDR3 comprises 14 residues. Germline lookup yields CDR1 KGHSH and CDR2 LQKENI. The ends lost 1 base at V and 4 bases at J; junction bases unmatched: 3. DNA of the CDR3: TGTGCCAGCTCACCACTCCCAGGGGGCTATGGCTACACCTTC. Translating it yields CASSPLPGGYGYTF. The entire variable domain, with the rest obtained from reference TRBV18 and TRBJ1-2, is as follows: NAGVMQNPRHLVRRRGQEARLRCSPMKGHSHVYWYRQLPEEGLKFMVYLQKENIIDESGMPKERFSAEFPKEGPSILRIQQVVRGDSAAYFCASSPLPGGYGYTFGSGTRLTVV.

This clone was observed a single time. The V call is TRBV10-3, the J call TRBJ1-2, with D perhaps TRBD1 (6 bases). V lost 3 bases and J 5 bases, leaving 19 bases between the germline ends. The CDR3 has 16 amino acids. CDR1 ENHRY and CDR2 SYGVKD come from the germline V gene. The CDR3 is CAISDQRNGDTYGYTF. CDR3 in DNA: TGTGCCATCAGTGACCAGAGGAACGGGGACACTTATGGCTACACCTTC.

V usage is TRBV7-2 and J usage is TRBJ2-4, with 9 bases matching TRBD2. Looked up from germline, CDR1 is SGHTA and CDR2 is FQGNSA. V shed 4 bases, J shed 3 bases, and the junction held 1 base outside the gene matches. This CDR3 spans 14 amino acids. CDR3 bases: TGTGCCAGCAGCTCAGCGGGAGGCAAAAACATTCAGTACTTC. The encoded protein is CASSSAGGKNIQYF.

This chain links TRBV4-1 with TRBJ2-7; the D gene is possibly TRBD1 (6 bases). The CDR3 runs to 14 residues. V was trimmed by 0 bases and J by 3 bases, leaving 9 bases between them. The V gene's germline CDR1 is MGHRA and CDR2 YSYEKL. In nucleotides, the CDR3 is TGCGCCAGCAGCCAAGACCCAGGGGTCTACGAGCAGTACTTC. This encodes CASSQDPGVYEQYF.

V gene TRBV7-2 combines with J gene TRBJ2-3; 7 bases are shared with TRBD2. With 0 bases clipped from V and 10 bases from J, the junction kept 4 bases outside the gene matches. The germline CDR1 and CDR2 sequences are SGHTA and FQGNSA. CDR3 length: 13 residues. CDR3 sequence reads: CASSLAAAGAQYF. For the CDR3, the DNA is TGTGCCAGCAGCTTAGCGGCCGCGGGGGCGCAGTATTTT.

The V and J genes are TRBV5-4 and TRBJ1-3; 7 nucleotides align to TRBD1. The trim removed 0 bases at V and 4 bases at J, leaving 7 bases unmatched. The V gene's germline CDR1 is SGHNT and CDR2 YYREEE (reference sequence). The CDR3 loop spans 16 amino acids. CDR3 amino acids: CASSLGNRGSGNTIYF. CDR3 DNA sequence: TGTGCCAGCAGCTTGGGGAACAGGGGTAGCGGAAACACCATATATTTT.

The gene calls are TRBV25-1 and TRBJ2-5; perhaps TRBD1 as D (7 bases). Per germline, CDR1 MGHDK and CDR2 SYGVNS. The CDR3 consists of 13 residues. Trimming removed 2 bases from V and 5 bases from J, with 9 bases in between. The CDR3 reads CASSEAGGETQYF. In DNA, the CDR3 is TGTGCCAGCAGTGAAGCAGGGGGGGAGACCCAGTACTTC.

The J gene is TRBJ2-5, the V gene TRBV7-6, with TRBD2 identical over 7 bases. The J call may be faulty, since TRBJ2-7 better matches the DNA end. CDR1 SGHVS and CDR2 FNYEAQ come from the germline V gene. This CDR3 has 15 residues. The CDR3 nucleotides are TGTGCCAGCAGCTTAACAAGCGGGGTAACCTACGAGCAGTACTTC. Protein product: CASSLTSGVTYEQYF.

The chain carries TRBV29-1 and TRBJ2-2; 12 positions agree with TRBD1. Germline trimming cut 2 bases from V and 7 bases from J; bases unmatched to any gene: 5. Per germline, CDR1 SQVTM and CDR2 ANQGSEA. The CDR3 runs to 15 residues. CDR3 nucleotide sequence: TGCAGCGTTGAACGGGGACAGGGGGCACTCGGGGAGCTGTTTTTT. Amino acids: CSVERGQGALGELFF.

CDR3 protein: CASSFSGPALHGYTF. CDR3 DNA sequence: TGTGCCAGCAGCTTTTCCGGCCCAGCGTTACATGGCTACACCTTC. The rearrangement links TRBV11-2 to TRBJ1-2; D unclear. The CDR3 runs to 15 residues. The germline V gene has CDR1 SGHAT and CDR2 FQNNGV. The ends were cut back, 3 bases at V and 6 bases at J, with 17 bases in the middle.

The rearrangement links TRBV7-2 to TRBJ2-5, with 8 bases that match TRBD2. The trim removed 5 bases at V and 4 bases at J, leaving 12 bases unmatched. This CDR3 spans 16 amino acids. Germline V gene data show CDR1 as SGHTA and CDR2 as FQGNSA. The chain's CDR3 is CASSPQTGGAPETQYF. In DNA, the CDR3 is TGTGCCAGCAGCCCCCAAACGGGGGGGGCCCCAGAGACCCAGTACTTC.

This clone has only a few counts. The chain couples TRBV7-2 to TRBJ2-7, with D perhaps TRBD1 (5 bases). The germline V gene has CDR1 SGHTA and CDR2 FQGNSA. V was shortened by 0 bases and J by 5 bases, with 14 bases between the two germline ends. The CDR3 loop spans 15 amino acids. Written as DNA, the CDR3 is TGTGCCAGCAGCTTAGCCCTGACAGAAATCCACGAGCAGTACTTC. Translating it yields CASSLALTEIHEQYF.

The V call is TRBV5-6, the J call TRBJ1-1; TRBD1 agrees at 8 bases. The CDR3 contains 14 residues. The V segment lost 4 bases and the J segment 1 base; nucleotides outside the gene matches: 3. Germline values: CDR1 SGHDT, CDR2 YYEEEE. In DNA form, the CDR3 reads TGTGCCAGCAGCCCCGGGACAGGGAACACTGAAGCTTTCTTT. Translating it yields CASSPGTGNTEAFF.

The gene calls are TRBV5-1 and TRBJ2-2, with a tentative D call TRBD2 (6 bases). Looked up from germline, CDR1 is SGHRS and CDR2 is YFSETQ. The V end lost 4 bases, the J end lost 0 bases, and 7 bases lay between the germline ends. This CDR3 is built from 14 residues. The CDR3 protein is CASSRGTNTGELFF. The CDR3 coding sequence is TGCGCCAGCAGCCGGGGGACGAACACCGGGGAGCTGTTTTTT.

In nucleotides, the CDR3 is TGTGCCATCAGTTTCCGAGCGGGAAGCACAGATACGCAGTATTTT. This codes for CAISFRAGSTDTQYF. The chain recombines TRBV10-3 with TRBJ2-3, with TRBD2 matching 7 bases. The V gene end was trimmed by 5 bases and the J gene end by 0 bases; junction bases not matched to a gene: 5. Germline CDR1 reads ENHRY; CDR2 reads SYGVKD. The CDR3 has 15 residues.

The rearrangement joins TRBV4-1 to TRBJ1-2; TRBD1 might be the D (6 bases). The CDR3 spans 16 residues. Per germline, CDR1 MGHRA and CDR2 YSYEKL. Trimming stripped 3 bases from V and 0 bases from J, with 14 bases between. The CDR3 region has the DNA TGCGCCAGCAGCCACCCTAAGACAGGTCCTAACTATGGCTACACCTTC. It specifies CASSHPKTGPNYGYTF.

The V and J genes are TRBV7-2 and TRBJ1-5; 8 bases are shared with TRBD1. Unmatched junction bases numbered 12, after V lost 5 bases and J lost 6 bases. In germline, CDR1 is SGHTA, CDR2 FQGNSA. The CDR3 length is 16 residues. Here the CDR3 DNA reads TGTGCCAGCAGCGGGAGAGGAGGACAGGGCATTCAGCCCCAGCATTTT. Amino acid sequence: CASSGRGGQGIQPQHF. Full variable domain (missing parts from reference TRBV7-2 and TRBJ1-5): GAGVSQSPSNKVTEKGKDVELRCDPISGHTALYWYRQSLGQGLEFLIYFQGNSAPDKSGLPSDRFSAERTGGSVSTLTIQRTQQEDSAVYLCASSGRGGQGIQPQHFGDGTRLSIL.

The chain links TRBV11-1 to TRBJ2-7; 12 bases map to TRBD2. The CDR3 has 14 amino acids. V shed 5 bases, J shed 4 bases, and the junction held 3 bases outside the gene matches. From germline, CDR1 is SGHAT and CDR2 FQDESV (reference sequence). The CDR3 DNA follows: TGTGCCAGCAGCGAGACTAGCGGGGGATACGAGCAGTACTTC. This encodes CASSETSGGYEQYF.

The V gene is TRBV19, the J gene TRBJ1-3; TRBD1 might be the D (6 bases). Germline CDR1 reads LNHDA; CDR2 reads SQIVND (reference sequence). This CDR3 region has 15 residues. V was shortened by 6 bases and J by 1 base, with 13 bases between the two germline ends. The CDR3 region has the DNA TGTGCCAGTAGCGTTACAGGGCTTTCTGGAAACACCATATATTTT. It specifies CASSVTGLSGNTIYF. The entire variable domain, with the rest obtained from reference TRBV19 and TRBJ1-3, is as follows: DGGITQSPKYLFRKEGQNVTLSCEQNLNHDAMYWYRQDPGQGLRLIYYSQIVNDFQKGDIAEGYSVSREKKESFPLTVTSAQKNPTAFYLCASSVTGLSGNTIYFGEGSWLTVV.

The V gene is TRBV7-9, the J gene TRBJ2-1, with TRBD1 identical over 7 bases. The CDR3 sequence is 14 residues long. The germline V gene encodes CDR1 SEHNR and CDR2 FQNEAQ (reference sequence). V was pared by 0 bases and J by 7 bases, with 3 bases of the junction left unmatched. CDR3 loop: CASSLATGYNEQFF. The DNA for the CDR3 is TGTGCCAGCAGCTTAGCGACAGGGTATAATGAGCAGTTCTTC.

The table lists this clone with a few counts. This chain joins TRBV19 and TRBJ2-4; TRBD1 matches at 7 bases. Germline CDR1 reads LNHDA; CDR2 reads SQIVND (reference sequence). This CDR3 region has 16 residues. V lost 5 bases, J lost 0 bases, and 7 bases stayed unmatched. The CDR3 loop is CASSQQGPRAKNIQYF. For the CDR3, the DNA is TGTGCCAGTAGTCAACAGGGGCCCAGAGCCAAAAACATTCAGTACTTC.

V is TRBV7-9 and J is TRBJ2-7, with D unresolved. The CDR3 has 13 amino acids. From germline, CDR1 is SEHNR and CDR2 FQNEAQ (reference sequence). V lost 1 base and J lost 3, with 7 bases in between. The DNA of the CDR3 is TGTGCCAGCAGCTTAGGAGTCATCTACGAGCAGTACTTC. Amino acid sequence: CASSLGVIYEQYF.

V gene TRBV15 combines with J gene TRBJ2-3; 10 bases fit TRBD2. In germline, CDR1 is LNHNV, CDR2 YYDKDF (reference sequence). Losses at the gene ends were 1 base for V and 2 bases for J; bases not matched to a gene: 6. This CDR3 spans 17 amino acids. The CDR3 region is CATSRGPTSGVTDTQYF. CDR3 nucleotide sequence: TGTGCCACCAGCAGAGGCCCCACTAGCGGGGTCACAGATACGCAGTATTTT. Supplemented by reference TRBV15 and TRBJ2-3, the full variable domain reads DAMVIQNPRYQVTQFGKPVTLSCSQTLNHNVMYWYQQKSSQAPKLLFHYYDKDFNNEADTPDNFQSRRPNTSFCFLDIRSPGLGDTAMYLCATSRGPTSGVTDTQYFGPGTRLTVL.

CDR3 in amino acids: CASSTQGSNYGYTF. In nucleotides, the CDR3 is TGTGCCAGCAGTACCCAGGGGAGTAACTATGGCTACACCTTC. The chain recombines TRBV2 with TRBJ1-2; tentative D call: TRBD1 (6 bases). This CDR3 is 14 amino acids long. The ends were cut back, 5 bases at V and 1 base at J, with 11 bases in the middle. Germline V gene sequence: CDR1 SNHLY, CDR2 FYNNEI.

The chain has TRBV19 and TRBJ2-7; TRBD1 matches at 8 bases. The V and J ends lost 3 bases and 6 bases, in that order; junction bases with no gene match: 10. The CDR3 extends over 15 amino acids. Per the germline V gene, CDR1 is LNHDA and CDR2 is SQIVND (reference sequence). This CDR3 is CASSIARGHPGEQYF. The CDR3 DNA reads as TGTGCCAGTAGTATCGCCAGGGGGCACCCTGGCGAGCAGTACTTC.

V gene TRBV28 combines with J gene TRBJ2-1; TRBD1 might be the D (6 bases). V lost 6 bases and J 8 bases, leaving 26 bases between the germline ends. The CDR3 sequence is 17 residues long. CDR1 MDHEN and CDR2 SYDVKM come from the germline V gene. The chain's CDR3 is CASSRLNRTVVYDEQFF. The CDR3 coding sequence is TGTGCCAGCAGCCGATTAAATCGGACAGTTGTATACGATGAGCAGTTCTTC.

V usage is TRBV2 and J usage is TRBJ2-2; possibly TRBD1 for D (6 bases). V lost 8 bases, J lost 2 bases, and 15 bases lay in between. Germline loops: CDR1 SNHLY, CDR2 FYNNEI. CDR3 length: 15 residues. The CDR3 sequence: CASQKGDTNTGELFF. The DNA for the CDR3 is TGTGCCAGCCAGAAGGGGGACACTAACACCGGGGAGCTGTTTTTT. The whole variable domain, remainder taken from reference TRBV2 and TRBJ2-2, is EPEVTQTPSHQVTQMGQEVILRCVPISNHLYFYWYRQILGQKVEFLVSFYNNEISEKSEIFDDQFSVERPDGSNFTLKIRSTKLEDSAMYFCASQKGDTNTGELFFGEGSRLTVL.

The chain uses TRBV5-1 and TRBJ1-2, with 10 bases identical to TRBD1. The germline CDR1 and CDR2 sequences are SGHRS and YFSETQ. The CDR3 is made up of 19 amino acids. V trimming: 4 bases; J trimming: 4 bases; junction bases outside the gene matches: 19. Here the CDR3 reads CASSLWGATGGPLGYGYTF. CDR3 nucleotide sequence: TGCGCCAGCAGCCTCTGGGGGGCGACAGGGGGCCCGTTGGGCTATGGCTACACCTTC.

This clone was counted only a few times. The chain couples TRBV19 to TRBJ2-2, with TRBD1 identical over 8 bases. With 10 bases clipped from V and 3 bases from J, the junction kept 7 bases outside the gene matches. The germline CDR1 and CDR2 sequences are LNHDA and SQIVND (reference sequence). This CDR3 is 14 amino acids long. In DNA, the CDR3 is TGTGCCATCCGGACAGGGTTGTACACCGGGGAGCTGTTTTTT. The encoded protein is CAIRTGLYTGELFF.

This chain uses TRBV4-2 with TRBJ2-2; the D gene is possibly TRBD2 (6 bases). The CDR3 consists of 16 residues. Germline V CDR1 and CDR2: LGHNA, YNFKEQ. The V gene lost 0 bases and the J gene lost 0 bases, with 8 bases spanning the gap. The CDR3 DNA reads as TGTGCCAGCAGCCAAGAACCGGGAGCGAACACCGGGGAGCTGTTTTTT. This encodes CASSQEPGANTGELFF.